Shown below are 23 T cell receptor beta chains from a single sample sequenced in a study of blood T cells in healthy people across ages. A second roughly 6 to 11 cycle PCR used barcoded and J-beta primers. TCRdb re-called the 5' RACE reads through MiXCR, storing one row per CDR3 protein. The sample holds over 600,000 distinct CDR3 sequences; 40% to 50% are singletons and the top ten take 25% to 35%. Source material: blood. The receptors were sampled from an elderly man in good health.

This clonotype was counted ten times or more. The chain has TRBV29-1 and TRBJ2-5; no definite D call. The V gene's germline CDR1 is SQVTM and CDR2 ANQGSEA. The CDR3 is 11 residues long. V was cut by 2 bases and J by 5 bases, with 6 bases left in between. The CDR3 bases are TGCAGCGTTGAATGGGTGGAGACCCAGTACTTC. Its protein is CSVEWVETQYF.

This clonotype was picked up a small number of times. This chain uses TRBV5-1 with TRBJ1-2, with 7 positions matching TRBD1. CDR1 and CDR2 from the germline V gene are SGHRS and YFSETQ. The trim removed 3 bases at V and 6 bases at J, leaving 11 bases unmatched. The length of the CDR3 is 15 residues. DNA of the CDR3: TGCGCCAGCAGCTACAGACAGGGAGGAGAGGATGGCTACACCTTC. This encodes CASSYRQGGEDGYTF.

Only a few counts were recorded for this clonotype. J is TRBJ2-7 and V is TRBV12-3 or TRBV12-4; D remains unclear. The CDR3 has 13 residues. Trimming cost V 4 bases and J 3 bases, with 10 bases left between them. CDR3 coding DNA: TGTGCCAGCAGTTGGGGTGAAGTCTACGAGCAGTACTTC. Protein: CASSWGEVYEQYF.

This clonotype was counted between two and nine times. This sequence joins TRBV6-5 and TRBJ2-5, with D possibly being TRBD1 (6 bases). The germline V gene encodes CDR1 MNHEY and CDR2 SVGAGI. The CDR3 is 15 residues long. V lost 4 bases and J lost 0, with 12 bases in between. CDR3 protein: CASSSHDRYQETQYF. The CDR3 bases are TGTGCCAGCAGTTCACACGACAGGTACCAAGAGACCCAGTACTTC.

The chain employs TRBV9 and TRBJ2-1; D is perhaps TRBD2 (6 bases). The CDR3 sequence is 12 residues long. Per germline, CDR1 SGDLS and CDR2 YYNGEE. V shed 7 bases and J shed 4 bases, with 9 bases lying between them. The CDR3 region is CASGGTYNEQFF. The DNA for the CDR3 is TGTGCCAGCGGGGGGACTTACAATGAGCAGTTCTTC.

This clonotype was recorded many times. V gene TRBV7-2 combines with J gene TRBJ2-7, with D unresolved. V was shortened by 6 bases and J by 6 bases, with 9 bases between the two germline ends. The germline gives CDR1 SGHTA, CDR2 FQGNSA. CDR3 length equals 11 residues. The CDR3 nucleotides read TGTGCCAGCAGTTCTTTCGGCGAGCAGTACTTC. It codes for CASSSFGEQYF.

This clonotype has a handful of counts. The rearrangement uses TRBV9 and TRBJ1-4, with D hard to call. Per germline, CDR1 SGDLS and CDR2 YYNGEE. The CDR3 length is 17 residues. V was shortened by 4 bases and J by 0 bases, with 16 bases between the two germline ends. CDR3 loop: CASSPNPGTATNEKLFF. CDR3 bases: TGTGCCAGCAGCCCCAACCCCGGCACCGCAACTAATGAAAAACTGTTTTTT.

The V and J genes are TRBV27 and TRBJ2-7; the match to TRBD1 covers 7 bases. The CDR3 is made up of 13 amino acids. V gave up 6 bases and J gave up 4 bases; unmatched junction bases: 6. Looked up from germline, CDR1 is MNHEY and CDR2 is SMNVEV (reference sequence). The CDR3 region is CASSVRGQYEQYF. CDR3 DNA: TGTGCCAGCAGCGTGAGGGGGCAGTACGAGCAGTACTTC.

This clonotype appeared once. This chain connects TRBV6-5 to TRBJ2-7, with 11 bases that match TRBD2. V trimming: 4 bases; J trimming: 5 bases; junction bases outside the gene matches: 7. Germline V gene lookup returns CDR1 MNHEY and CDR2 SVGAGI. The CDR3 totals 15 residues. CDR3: CASSSSLAGGNEQYF. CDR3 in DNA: TGTGCCAGCAGTTCCTCGCTAGCGGGAGGTAACGAGCAGTACTTC.

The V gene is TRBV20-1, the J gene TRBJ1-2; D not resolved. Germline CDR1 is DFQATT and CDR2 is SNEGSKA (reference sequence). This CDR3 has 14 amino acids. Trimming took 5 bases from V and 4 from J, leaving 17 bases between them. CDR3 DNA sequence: TGCAGTGCTGCCCCGGTAGGCAGCTTCTATGGCTACACCTTC. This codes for CSAAPVGSFYGYTF.

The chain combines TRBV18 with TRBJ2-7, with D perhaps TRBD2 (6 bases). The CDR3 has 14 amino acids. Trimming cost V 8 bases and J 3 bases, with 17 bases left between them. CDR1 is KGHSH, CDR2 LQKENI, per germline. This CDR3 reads CASSFGYGSYEQYF. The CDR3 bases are TGTGCCAGCAGTTTTGGCTACGGGAGCTACGAGCAGTACTTC.

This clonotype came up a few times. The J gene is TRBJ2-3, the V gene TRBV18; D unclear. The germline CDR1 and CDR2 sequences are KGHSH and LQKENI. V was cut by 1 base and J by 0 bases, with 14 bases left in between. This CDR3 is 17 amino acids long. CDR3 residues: CASSPRPGASSTDTQYF. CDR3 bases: TGTGCCAGCTCACCACGGCCAGGCGCCTCTAGCACAGATACGCAGTATTTT.

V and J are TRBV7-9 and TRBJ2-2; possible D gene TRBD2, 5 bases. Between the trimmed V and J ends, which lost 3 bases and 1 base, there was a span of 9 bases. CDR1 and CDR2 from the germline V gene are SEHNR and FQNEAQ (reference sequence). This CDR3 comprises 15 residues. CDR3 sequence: CASSLPSGNTGELFF. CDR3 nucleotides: TGTGCCAGCAGCTTGCCCAGCGGGAACACCGGGGAGCTGTTTTTT.

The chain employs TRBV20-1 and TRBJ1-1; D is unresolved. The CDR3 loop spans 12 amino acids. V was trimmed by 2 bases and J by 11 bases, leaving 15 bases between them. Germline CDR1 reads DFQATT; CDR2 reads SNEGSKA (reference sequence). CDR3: CSARFDLGSAFF. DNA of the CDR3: TGCAGTGCTAGATTTGACCTGGGAAGCGCTTTCTTT.

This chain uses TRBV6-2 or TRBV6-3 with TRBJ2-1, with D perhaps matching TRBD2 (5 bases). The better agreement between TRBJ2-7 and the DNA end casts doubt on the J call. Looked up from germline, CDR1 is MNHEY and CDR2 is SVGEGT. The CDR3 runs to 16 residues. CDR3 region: CASSLQNRGGYNEQYF. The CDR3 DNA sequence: TGTGCCAGCAGTCTCCAGAACCGAGGAGGATACAATGAGCAGTACTTC.

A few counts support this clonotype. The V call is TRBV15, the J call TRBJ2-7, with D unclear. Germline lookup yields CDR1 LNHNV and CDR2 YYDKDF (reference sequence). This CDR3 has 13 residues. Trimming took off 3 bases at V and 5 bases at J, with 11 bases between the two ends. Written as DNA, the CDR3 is TGTGCCACCAGCAGGGACCATACCGACGAGCAGTACTTC. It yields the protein CATSRDHTDEQYF.

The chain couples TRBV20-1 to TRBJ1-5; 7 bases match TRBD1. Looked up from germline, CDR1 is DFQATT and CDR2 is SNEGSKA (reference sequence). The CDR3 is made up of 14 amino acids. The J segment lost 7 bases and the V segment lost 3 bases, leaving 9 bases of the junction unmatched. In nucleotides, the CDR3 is TGCAGTGCTAGGAAAGGACAGGCCCGCCAGCCCCAGCATTTT. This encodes CSARKGQARQPQHF.

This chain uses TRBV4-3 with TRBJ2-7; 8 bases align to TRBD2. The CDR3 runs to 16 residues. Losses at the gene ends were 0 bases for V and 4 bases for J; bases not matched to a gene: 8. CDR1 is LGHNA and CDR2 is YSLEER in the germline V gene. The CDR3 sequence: CASSQDLGGGTYEQYF. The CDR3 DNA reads TGCGCCAGCAGCCAAGATCTCGGGGGGGGAACTTACGAGCAGTACTTC.

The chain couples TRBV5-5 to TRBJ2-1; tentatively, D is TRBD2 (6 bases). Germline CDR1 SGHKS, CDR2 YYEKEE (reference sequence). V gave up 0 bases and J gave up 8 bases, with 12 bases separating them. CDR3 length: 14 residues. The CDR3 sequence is CASSLVAAGYEQFF. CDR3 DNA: TGTGCCAGCAGCTTGGTGGCTGCGGGGTATGAGCAGTTCTTC.

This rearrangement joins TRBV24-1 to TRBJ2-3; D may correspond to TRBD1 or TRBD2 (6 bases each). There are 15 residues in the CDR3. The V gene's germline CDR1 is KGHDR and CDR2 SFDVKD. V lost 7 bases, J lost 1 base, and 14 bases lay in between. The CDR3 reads CATSAGGGGTDTQYF. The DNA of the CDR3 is TGTGCCACCAGCGCAGGAGGGGGTGGCACAGATACGCAGTATTTT.

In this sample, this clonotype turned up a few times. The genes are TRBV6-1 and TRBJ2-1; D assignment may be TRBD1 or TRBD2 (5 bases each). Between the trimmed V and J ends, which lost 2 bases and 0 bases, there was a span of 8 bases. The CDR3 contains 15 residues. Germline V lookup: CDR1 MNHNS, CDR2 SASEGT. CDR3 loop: CASSESGTSYNEQFF. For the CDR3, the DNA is TGTGCCAGCAGTGAATCTGGGACCTCCTACAATGAGCAGTTCTTC.

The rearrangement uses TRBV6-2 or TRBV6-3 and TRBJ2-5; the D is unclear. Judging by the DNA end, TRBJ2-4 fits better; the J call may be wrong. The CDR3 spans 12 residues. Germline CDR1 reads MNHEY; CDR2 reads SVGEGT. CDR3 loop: CASGWDKNIQYF. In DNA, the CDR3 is TGTGCCAGCGGATGGGACAAAAACATTCAGTACTTC.

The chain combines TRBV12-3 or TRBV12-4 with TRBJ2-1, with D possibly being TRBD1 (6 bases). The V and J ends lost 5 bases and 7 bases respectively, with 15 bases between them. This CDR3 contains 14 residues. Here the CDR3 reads CASSGQGSANEQFF. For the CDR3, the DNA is TGTGCCAGCAGTGGCCAGGGGAGCGCGAATGAGCAGTTCTTC.